This T cell receptor beta chain stems from a study of cytomegalovirus exposure and HLA in healthy donors. Overall study: The 120 or so validation repertoires used a platform that matched the one used for the roughly 650 first-cohort repertoires, as a later analysis reported.

Clones were sequenced by immunoSEQ multiplex PCR, and TCRdb holds only the in-frame ones, with some missing. Of 160,000 or so clones in the sample, around 85% were seen once. CDR1 and CDR2 from the germline V gene are SGDLS and YYNGEE. V dropped 4 bases and J dropped 6; count of bases not matched to a gene: 6. The CDR3 consists of 15 residues. Study outcomes and limitations: Specificity for CMV antigens was confirmed in vitro for a few of the CMV-associated chains.

Worth noting for this clone: Its specificity is unknown.

These donors were members of the roughly 120-subject validation cohort, a group separate from the approximately 670-subject first cohort. The sample comprised PBMCs. The rearrangement links TRBV9 to TRBJ2-1; 11 positions match TRBD2. The sequence derives from a man aged 30-40 years in good health and CMV-seropositive. CDR3 nucleotides: TGTGCCAGCAGCTCTAGCGGGGGGCCAATCAATGAGCAGTTCTTC. The encoded protein is CASSSSGGPINEQFF.